One sample yielded the 9 T cell receptor beta chains listed below, sequenced in a study of cytomegalovirus exposure and HLA in healthy donors. Use of 60 Vbeta and 13 Jbeta primers characterized the PCR. TCRdb's copy holds only in-frame clones and misses some; the assay was immunoSEQ multiplex PCR. The sample has 90,000 to 110,000 clones; 12% are singletons. Sequences were obtained from PBMCs. These receptors were obtained from a man aged 40-49 years in good health and CMV-seropositive.

The chain combines TRBV4-3 with TRBJ2-3, with D possibly TRBD1 on 6 matching bases. Germline V gives CDR1 LGHNA, CDR2 YSLEER. CDR3 length equals 14 residues. Trimming took 4 bases from V and 1 from J, leaving 9 bases between them. The CDR3 reads CASSPWTGTDTQYF. The CDR3 nucleotides are TGCGCCAGCAGCCCATGGACAGGCACAGATACGCAGTATTTT.

J is TRBJ2-5 and V is TRBV5-1, with D tentatively TRBD2 (8 bases). The J call may be in error: the DNA end matches TRBJ2-7 better. Germline V lookup: CDR1 SGHRS, CDR2 YFSETQ. The CDR3 consists of 14 residues. CDR3: CASSLPGGGHEQYF. For the CDR3, the DNA is TGCGCCAGCAGCCTCCCGGGAGGGGGCCACGAGCAGTACTTC.

The chain recombines TRBV29-1 with TRBJ2-2; 8 bases match TRBD2. V lost 6 bases, J lost 7 bases, and 13 bases stayed unmatched. The length of the CDR3 is 15 residues. From germline, CDR1 is SQVTM and CDR2 ANQGSEA. CDR3 bases: TGCAGCGTGATGGGACTAGTAGGGCCGTTCGGGGAGCTGTTTTTT. The encoded protein is CSVMGLVGPFGELFF.

A few counts support this clone. The rearrangement joins TRBV15 to TRBJ1-2; a weak D match, TRBD1 (5 bases). The CDR3 is made up of 14 amino acids. Germline-derived CDR1 and CDR2 are LNHNV and YYDKDF (reference sequence). The V gene lost 0 bases and the J gene lost 4 bases, with 9 bases spanning the gap. CDR3 residues: CATSRDRGSYGYTF. CDR3 nucleotides: TGTGCCACCAGCAGAGATAGGGGAAGCTATGGCTACACCTTC.

This clone was seen only a few times. This rearrangement joins TRBV9 to TRBJ2-1; the D gene is possibly TRBD2 (6 bases). V lost 3 bases to trimming and J lost 6 bases, with 10 bases between them. Germline V gives CDR1 SGDLS, CDR2 YYNGEE. The CDR3 is made up of 13 amino acids. CDR3 bases: TGTGCCAGCAGCGCGGGGGAGGCCAATGAGCAGTTCTTC. This sequence encodes CASSAGEANEQFF.

The CDR3 spells CASIPTGLAGVVGTYEQYF. CDR3 nucleotides: TGTGCCAGTATACCCACGGGACTAGCGGGAGTTGTTGGAACCTACGAGCAGTACTTC. The rearrangement uses TRBV27 and TRBJ2-7; 14 bases map to TRBD2. The CDR3 sequence is 19 residues long. V lost 9 bases and J lost 2; bases outside the gene matches: 18. The V gene's germline CDR1 is MNHEY and CDR2 SMNVEV (reference sequence).

This clone was recorded a few times. The rearrangement uses TRBV13 and TRBJ1-5; a weak D match, TRBD1 (6 bases). This CDR3 has 12 amino acids. Germline loops: CDR1 PRHDT, CDR2 FYEKMQ (reference sequence). V lost 2 bases to trimming and J lost 16 bases, with 15 bases between them. For the CDR3, the DNA is TGTGCCAGCAGCTTATATCGAACAGGGAAACATTTT. Its protein product is CASSLYRTGKHF.

The chain recombines TRBV25-1 with TRBJ2-2; the D is unclear. This CDR3 is 13 amino acids long. The germline gives CDR1 MGHDK, CDR2 SYGVNS. The V gene lost 6 bases and the J gene lost 6 bases, with 11 bases spanning the gap. For the CDR3, the DNA is TGTGCCAGCAGCCGAGCGCCCGCCGGGGAGCTGTTTTTT. Protein product: CASSRAPAGELFF. The variable domain in full, completed from reference TRBV25-1 and TRBJ2-2, reads EADIYQTPRYLVIGTGKKITLECSQTMGHDKMYWYQQDPGMELHLIHYSYGVNSTEKGDLSSESTVSRIRTEHFPLTLESARPSHTSQYLCASSRAPAGELFFGEGSRLTVL.

This clone was observed many times. The J gene is TRBJ1-4, the V gene TRBV6-6; D is unclear. The V end lost 0 bases, the J end lost 6 bases, and 14 bases lay between the germline ends. This CDR3 spans 16 amino acids. Germline loops: CDR1 MNHNY, CDR2 SVGAGI (reference sequence). The CDR3 sequence is CASSYSIGGSDEKLFF. In DNA, the CDR3 is TGTGCCAGCAGTTACTCGATAGGTGGGAGTGATGAAAAACTGTTTTTT.